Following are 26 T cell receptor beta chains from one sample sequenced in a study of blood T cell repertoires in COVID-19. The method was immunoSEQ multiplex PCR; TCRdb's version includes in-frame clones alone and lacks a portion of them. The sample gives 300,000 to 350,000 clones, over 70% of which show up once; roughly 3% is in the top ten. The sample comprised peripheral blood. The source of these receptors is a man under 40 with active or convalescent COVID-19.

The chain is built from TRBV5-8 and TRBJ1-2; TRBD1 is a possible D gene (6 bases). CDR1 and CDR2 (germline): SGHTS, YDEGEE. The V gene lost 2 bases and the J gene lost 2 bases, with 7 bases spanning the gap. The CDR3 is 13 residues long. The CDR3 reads CASSLDRNYGYTF. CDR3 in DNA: TGTGCCAGCAGCTTAGACAGGAACTATGGCTACACCTTC. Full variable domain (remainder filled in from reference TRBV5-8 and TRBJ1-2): EAGVTQSPTHLIKTRGQQATLRCSPISGHTSVYWYQQALGLGLQFLLWYDEGEERNRGNFPPRFSGRQFPNYSSELNVNALELEDSALYLCASSLDRNYGYTFGSGTRLTVV.

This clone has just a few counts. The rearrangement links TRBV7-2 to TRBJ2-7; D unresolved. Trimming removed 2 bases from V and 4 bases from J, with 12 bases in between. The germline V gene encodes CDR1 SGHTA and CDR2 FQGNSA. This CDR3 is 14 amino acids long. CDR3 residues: CASSLTVVFYEQYF. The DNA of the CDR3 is TGTGCCAGCAGCTTAACTGTGGTTTTTTACGAGCAGTACTTC.

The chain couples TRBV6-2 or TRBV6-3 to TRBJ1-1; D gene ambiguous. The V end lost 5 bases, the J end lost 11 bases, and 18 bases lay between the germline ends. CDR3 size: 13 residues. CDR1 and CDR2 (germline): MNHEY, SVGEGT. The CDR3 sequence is CASSISFTLGAFF. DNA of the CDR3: TGTGCCAGCAGTATCAGCTTTACACTAGGGGCTTTCTTT.

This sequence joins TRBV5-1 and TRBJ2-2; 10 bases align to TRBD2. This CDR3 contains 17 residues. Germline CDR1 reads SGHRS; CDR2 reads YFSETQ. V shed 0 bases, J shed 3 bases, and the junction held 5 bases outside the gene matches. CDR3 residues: CASSLGTSGSHTGELFF. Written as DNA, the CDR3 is TGCGCCAGCAGCTTGGGGACTAGCGGATCGCACACCGGGGAGCTGTTTTTT.

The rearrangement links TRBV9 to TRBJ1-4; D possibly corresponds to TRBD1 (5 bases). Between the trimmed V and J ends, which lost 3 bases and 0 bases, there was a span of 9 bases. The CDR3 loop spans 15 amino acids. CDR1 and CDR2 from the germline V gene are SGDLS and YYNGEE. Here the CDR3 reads CASSEGIPTNEKLFF. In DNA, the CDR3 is TGTGCCAGCAGCGAGGGGATACCAACTAATGAAAAACTGTTTTTT.

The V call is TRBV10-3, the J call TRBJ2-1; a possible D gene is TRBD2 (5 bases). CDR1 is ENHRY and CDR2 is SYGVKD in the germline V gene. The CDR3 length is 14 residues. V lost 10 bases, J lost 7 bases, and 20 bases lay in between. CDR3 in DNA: TGTGCCACACGTATCCAGAGGGAAGGAAATGAGCAGTTCTTC. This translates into CATRIQREGNEQFF.

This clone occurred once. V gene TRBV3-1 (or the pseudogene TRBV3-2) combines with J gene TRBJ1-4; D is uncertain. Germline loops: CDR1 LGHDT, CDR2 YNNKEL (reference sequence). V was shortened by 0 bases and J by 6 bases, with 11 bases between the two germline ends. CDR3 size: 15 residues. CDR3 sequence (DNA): TGTGCCAGCAGCCAAGATCCGGGGTCGGATGAAAAACTGTTTTTT. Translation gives CASSQDPGSDEKLFF.

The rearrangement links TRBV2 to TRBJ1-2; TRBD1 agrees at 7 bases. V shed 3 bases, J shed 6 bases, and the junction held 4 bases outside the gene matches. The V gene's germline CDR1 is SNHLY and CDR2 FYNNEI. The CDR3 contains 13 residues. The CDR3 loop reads CASSDRQGDGYTF. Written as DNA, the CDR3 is TGTGCCAGCAGTGACCGGCAGGGGGATGGCTACACCTTC.

The CDR3 coding sequence is TGTGCCAGCAGCGTAGGGTCGGGTGGTAATGAGCAGTTCTTC. Its translation is CASSVGSGGNEQFF. This rearrangement joins TRBV9 to TRBJ2-1; D is ambiguous. Germline V gene data show CDR1 as SGDLS and CDR2 as YYNGEE. V lost 0 bases, J lost 7 bases, and 11 bases lay in between. This CDR3 is 14 amino acids long.

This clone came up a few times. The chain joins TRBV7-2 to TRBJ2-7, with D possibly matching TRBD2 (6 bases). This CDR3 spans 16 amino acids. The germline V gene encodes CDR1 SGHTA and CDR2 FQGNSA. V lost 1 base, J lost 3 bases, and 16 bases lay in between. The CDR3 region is CASSLEKRALHYEQYF. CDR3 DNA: TGTGCCAGCAGCTTAGAAAAGCGGGCCCTCCACTACGAGCAGTACTTC.

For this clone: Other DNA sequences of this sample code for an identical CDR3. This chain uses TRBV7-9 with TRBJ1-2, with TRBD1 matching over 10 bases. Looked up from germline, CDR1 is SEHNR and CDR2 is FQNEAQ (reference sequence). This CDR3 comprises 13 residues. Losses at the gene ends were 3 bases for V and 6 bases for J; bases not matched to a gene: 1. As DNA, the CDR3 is TGTGCCAGCAGCTTGGGACAGGGGAATGGCTACACCTTC. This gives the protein CASSLGQGNGYTF.

This chain's CDR3 is CASSPNPDRDHTEAFF. In DNA form, the CDR3 reads TGTGCCAGCTCACCTAACCCGGACAGGGACCACACTGAAGCTTTCTTT. V and J are TRBV18 and TRBJ1-1; 8 bases match TRBD1. The CDR3 loop spans 16 amino acids. CDR1 and CDR2 (germline): KGHSH, LQKENI. The J segment lost 3 bases and the V segment lost 3 bases, leaving 9 bases of the junction unmatched. The full variable domain, with the rest looked up from reference TRBV18 and TRBJ1-1, is NAGVMQNPRHLVRRRGQEARLRCSPMKGHSHVYWYRQLPEEGLKFMVYLQKENIIDESGMPKERFSAEFPKEGPSILRIQQVVRGDSAAYFCASSPNPDRDHTEAFFGQGTRLTVV.

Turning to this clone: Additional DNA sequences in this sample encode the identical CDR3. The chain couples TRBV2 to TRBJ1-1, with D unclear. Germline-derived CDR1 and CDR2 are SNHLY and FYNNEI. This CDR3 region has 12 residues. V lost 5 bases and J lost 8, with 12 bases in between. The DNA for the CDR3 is TGTGCCAGCAGTCGGCGGGATACGGAAGCTTTCTTT. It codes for CASSRRDTEAFF.

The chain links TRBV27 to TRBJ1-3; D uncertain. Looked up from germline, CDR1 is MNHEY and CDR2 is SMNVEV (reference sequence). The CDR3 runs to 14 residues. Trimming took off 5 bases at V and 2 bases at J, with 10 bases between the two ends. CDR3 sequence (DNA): TGTGCCAGCAGTCAAATCCCCCCTGGAAACACCATATATTTT. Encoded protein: CASSQIPPGNTIYF.

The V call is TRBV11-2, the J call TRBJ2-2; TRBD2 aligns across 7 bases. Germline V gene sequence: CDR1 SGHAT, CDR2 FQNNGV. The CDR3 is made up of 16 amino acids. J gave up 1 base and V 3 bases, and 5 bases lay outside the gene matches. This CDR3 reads CASSFTSSGNTGELFF. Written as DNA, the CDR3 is TGTGCCAGCAGCTTTACCTCTAGCGGGAACACCGGGGAGCTGTTTTTT.

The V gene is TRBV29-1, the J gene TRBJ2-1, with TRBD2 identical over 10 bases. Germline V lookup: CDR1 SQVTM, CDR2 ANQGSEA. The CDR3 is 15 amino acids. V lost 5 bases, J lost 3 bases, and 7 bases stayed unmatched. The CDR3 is CSVYDQRGGYNEQFF. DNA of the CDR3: TGCAGCGTTTATGATCAGCGGGGGGGCTACAATGAGCAGTTCTTC.

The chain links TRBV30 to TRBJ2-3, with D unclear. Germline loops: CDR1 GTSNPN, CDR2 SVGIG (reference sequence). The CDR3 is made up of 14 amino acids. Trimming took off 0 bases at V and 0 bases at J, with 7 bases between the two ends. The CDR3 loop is CAWSVTPSTDTQYF. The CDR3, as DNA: TGTGCCTGGAGTGTGACACCTAGCACAGATACGCAGTATTTT.

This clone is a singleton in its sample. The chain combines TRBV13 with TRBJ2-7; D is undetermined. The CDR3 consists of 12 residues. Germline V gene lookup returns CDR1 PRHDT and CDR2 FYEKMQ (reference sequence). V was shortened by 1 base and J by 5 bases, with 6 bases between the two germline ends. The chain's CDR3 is CASSLDRDEQYF. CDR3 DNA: TGTGCCAGCAGCTTAGACCGCGACGAGCAGTACTTC.

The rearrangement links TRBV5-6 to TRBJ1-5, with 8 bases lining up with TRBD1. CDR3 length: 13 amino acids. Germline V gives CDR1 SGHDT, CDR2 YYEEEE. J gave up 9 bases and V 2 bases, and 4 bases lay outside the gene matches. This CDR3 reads CASSFQGARPQHF. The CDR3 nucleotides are TGTGCCAGCAGCTTCCAGGGGGCCAGGCCCCAGCATTTT.

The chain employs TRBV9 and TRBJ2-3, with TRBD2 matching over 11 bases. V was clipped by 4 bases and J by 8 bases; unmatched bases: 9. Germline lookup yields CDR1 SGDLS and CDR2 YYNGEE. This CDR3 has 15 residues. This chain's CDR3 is CASSNSGGAGSTQYF. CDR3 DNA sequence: TGTGCCAGCAGCAATAGCGGGGGGGCCGGGTCTACGCAGTATTTT.

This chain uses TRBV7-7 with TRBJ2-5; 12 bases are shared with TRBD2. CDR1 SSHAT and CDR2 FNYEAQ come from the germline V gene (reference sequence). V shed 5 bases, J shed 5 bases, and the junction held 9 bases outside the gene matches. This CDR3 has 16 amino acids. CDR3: CASSPGLAGNGETQYF. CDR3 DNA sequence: TGTGCCAGCAGCCCAGGACTAGCGGGGAACGGGGAGACCCAGTACTTC.

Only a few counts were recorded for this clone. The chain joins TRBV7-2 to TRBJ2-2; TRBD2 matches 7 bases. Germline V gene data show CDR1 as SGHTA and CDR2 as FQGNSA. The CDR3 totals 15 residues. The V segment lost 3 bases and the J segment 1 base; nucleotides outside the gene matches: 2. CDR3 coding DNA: TGTGCCAGCAGCTTCGCTAGCGGGAACACCGGGGAGCTGTTTTTT. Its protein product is CASSFASGNTGELFF.

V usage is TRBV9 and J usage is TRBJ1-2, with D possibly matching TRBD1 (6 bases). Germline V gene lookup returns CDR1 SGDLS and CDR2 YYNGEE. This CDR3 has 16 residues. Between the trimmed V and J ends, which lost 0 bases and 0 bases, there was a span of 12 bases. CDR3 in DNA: TGTGCCAGCAGCGTAGACAGGGACAACCCTAACTATGGCTACACCTTC. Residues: CASSVDRDNPNYGYTF.

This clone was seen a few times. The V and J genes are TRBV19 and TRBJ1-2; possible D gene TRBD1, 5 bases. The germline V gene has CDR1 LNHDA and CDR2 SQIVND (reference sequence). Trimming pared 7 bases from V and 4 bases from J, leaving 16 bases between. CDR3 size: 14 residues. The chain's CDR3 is CASTLSEGTYGYTF. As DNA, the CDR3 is TGTGCCAGTACCCTATCGGAGGGGACCTATGGCTACACCTTC.

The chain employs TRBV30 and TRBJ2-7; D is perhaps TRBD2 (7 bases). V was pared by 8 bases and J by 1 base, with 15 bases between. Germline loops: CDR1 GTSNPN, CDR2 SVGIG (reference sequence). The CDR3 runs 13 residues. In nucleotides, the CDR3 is TGTGCCCAGGGAGGGGGGCCTTCCTACGAGCAGTACTTC. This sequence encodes CAQGGGPSYEQYF.

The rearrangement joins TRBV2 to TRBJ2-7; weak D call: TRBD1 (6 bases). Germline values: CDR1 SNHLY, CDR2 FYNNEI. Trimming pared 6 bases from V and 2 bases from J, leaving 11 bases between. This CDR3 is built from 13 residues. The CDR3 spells CASRQGPTYEQYF. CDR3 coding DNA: TGTGCCAGCAGACAGGGACCAACCTACGAGCAGTACTTC.